A selection of T cell receptor beta chains follows, all from one sample in a study of blood T cells in healthy people across ages. MiXCR was run by TCRdb on the 5' RACE reads, yielding one entry per CDR3 protein. The data show approximately 810,000 distinct CDR3 sequences, with 30% to 45% seen just once and 13% held by the top ten. Specimen: blood. The receptors here all came from a man aged 18 to 29 in good health. Each CDR3 is given with its conserved first and last residue. D genes are given only for firm matches. Clone size is given for some rows only: seen once, a few or many times, or a class if the clone is expanded.

abundance	d_gene	v_gene	j_gene	CDR3aa	CDR3nt
-	TRBD2	TRBV20-1	TRBJ2-3	CSARTSGSLPDTQYF	TGCAGTGCTAGGACTAGCGGGAGTCTTCCAGATACGCAGTATTTT
many	-	TRBV12-3/TRBV12-4	TRBJ1-5	CASSLNGGVLKPQHF	TGTGCCAGCAGTTTGAATGGGGGGGTTTTGAAGCCCCAGCATTTT
-	-	TRBV28	TRBJ2-7	CASSMAEASYEQYF	TGTGCCAGCAGCATGGCGGAAGCCTCCTACGAGCAGTACTTC
-	-	TRBV6-6	TRBJ2-5	CASSMYRVGGSQETQYF	TGTGCCAGCAGTATGTATCGTGTCGGGGGATCCCAAGAGACCCAGTACTTC
-	-	TRBV7-2	TRBJ1-3	CASSPNGTPNSGNTIYF	TGTGCCAGCAGCCCGAACGGGACACCCAACTCTGGAAACACCATATATTTT
few	-	TRBV6-5	TRBJ2-7	CASRVLTDYEQYF	TGTGCCAGCAGAGTACTCACAGACTACGAGCAGTACTTC
-	-	TRBV7-9	TRBJ1-5	CASSPRDGSSNQPQHF	TGTGCCAGCAGCCCCCGAGACGGATCTAGCAATCAGCCCCAGCATTTT
-	TRBD1	TRBV4-3	TRBJ2-1	CASSKISGGGQGLNEQFF	TGCGCCAGCAGCAAGATCTCAGGTGGGGGACAGGGTCTAAATGAGCAGTTCTTC
few	TRBD2	TRBV20-1	TRBJ2-1	CRGRAGGLSSHEQFF	TGCAGGGGGAGGGCGGGGGGTCTTAGTTCCCATGAGCAGTTCTTC
-	TRBD1	TRBV29-1	TRBJ1-4	CSVARGPGEKLFF	TGCAGCGTTGCTAGGGGGCCAGGTGAAAAACTGTTTTTT
few	-	TRBV12-3/TRBV12-4	TRBJ2-1	CASTASNGGDEQFF	TGTGCCAGCACCGCCTCAAACGGAGGGGATGAGCAGTTCTTC
-	TRBD1	TRBV10-3	TRBJ1-5	CAISDAQTGGNQPQHF	TGTGCCATCAGTGACGCACAGACAGGGGGCAATCAGCCCCAGCATTTT
-	-	TRBV12-3/TRBV12-4	TRBJ1-4	CASSFGGGPGKLFF	TGTGCCAGCAGTTTCGGGGGGGGGCCGGGAAAACTGTTTTTT
many	-	TRBV2	TRBJ1-2	CASWRVDRGYTF	TGTGCCAGCTGGCGCGTGGACCGGGGCTACACCTTC
many	TRBD2	TRBV10-3	TRBJ2-5	CAISPSGGKDQETQYF	TGTGCCATCAGCCCGAGCGGGGGGAAGGACCAAGAGACCCAGTACTTC
-	TRBD1	TRBV20-1	TRBJ1-2	CSANTGGAPDYGYTF	TGCAGTGCGAATACAGGGGGCGCCCCGGACTATGGCTACACCTTC
-	-	TRBV27	TRBJ1-1	CAGSPLGDTEAFF	TGTGCCGGCAGCCCTCTCGGGGACACTGAAGCTTTCTTT
-	-	TRBV7-2	TRBJ1-1	CASSQDSRAAFF	TGTGCCAGCAGCCAAGACTCACGCGCAGCTTTCTTT
few	-	TRBV20-1	TRBJ2-3	CSARGVLSGTDTQYF	TGCAGTGCTAGAGGAGTACTGAGTGGAACAGATACGCAGTATTTT
few	TRBD2	TRBV2	TRBJ2-4	CASMGGTSGGSAKNIQYF	TGTGCCAGCATGGGCGGGACTAGCGGGGGATCAGCCAAAAACATTCAGTACTTC
many	-	TRBV4-3	TRBJ2-3	CASSQDLGPTDTQYF	TGCGCCAGCAGCCAAGATCTTGGTCCCACAGATACGCAGTATTTT
few	-	TRBV20-1	TRBJ1-1	CSARVSGGAFF	TGCAGTGCTAGAGTTTCGGGGGGAGCTTTCTTT
-	-	TRBV29-1	TRBJ2-1	CSVEGTGFNEQFF	TGCAGCGTTGAGGGGACTGGTTTCAATGAGCAGTTCTTC
-	-	TRBV5-1	TRBJ1-1	CASILGTDWNTEAFF	TGCGCCAGCATCCTTGGGACGGACTGGAACACTGAAGCTTTCTTT
-	TRBD1	TRBV10-3	TRBJ2-3	CAISEFDRGKDTQYF	TGTGCCATCAGTGAGTTTGACAGGGGAAAAGATACGCAGTATTTT
-	TRBD1	TRBV6-5	TRBJ2-7	CASTLTGGSLNEQYF	TGTGCCAGCACCCTTACAGGGGGGTCCTTGAATGAGCAGTACTTC
-	TRBD1	TRBV7-2	TRBJ1-4	CASSPMDRVPEKLFF	TGTGCCAGCAGCCCCATGGACAGGGTTCCAGAAAAACTGTTTTTT
few	TRBD2	TRBV2	TRBJ2-1	CASSEGTTSGGYNEQFF	TGTGCCAGCAGTGAAGGGACGACTAGCGGAGGCTACAATGAGCAGTTCTTC
few	TRBD1	TRBV5-1	TRBJ1-1	CASSFRGTGTEAFF	TGCGCCAGCAGCTTTCGGGGGACAGGCACTGAAGCTTTCTTT
-	-	TRBV7-2	TRBJ2-2	CASSALVRPVPGELFF	TGTGCCAGCAGCGCGCTTGTAAGGCCGGTACCCGGGGAGCTGTTTTTT
few	TRBD1	TRBV4-2	TRBJ1-1	CASSQGPGRTGKGTEAFF	TGTGCCAGCAGCCAGGGACCGGGGAGGACAGGGAAAGGCACTGAAGCTTTCTTT
-	-	TRBV28	TRBJ1-1	CASRPYREGTEAFF	TGTGCCAGCAGGCCGTACAGGGAGGGCACTGAAGCTTTCTTT
few	-	TRBV12-3/TRBV12-4	TRBJ1-2	CASRDTLRDTIYGYTF	TGTGCCAGCAGGGACACACTCCGGGACACCATTTATGGCTACACCTTC
many	TRBD1	TRBV20-1	TRBJ2-3	CSARDRDATDTQYF	TGCAGTGCTCGGGACAGGGATGCCACAGATACGCAGTATTTT
-	-	TRBV15	TRBJ2-7	CATSRVPAPYPPTEQYF	TGTGCCACCAGCAGAGTTCCAGCGCCTTACCCACCCACCGAGCAGTACTTC
few	-	TRBV24-1	TRBJ1-2	CATSEPGTEESGYTF	TGTGCCACCAGTGAGCCCGGGACGGAGGAATCTGGCTACACCTTC
-	-	TRBV12-5	TRBJ2-4	CASGLTQSEYF	TGTGCTAGTGGTTTGACCCAAAGCGAGTACTTC
-	-	TRBV6-5	TRBJ2-3	CASSSIGQSGNTQYF	TGTGCCAGCAGTTCGATCGGACAGTCGGGGAATACGCAGTATTTT
-	-	TRBV10-3	TRBJ1-6	CASSGGGPVNSPLHF	TGTGCCTCCAGCGGGGGGGGGCCAGTAAATTCACCCCTCCACTTT
few	-	TRBV29-1	TRBJ2-3	CSVKLVTDTQYF	TGCAGCGTGAAACTAGTCACAGATACGCAGTATTTT
-	TRBD1	TRBV29-1	TRBJ1-2	CSVEGTSRDRRANYGYTF	TGCAGCGTTGAAGGGACGAGCCGGGACAGACGGGCTAACTATGGCTACACCTTC
-	-	TRBV4-2	TRBJ2-7	CASSRPGLSSEQYF	TGTGCCAGCAGCAGGCCGGGACTGAGTAGCGAGCAGTACTTC
-	-	TRBV6-2/TRBV6-3	TRBJ1-2	CVSSYGDTPNYGYTF	TGTGTCAGCAGTTACGGGGACACCCCTAACTATGGCTACACCTTC
few	-	TRBV15	TRBJ2-7	CATSEREYEQYF	TGTGCCACCAGCGAACGGGAATACGAGCAGTACTTC
few	-	TRBV6-2/TRBV6-3	TRBJ1-5	CASRYNSNQPQHF	TGTGCCTCAAGGTACAATAGCAATCAGCCCCAGCATTTT
-	TRBD2	TRBV7-2	TRBJ2-5	CASSMGLAGMKTQYF	TGTGCCAGCAGCATGGGACTAGCGGGGATGAAGACCCAGTACTTC
few	TRBD1	TRBV9	TRBJ2-3	CASSPGQYTDTQYF	TGTGCCAGCTCTCCGGGACAGTACACAGATACGCAGTATTTT
-	-	TRBV7-3	TRBJ2-2	CASSLMGGVGELFF	TGTGCCAGCAGCTTAATGGGGGGTGTCGGGGAGCTGTTTTTT
-	-	TRBV20-1	TRBJ1-2	CSARDGSREPSAYGYTF	TGCAGTGCTAGAGATGGGTCCAGGGAGCCCTCGGCTTATGGCTACACCTTC
-	TRBD1	TRBV7-9	TRBJ1-5	CASSPGTGDLPQHF	TGTGCCAGCAGCCCCGGGACAGGCGATTTGCCCCAGCATTTT